A selection of T cell receptor beta chains follows, all from one sample in a study of cytomegalovirus exposure and HLA in healthy donors. TCRdb's copy holds only in-frame clones and misses some; the assay was immunoSEQ multiplex PCR. The sample has 80,000 to 100,000 clones, about 81% seen once. The sequenced sample consisted of PBMCs. All receptors derive from a man aged 18 to 29 in good health and CMV-seropositive. CDR3s include the opening cysteine and the closing phenylalanine or tryptophan. Fields, in order: J gene, D gene, clone size, V gene, CDR3 DNA, CDR3 protein. The D gene is left open where the match is weak. Clone size, where shown, is once, few, many, or a class for clones that have expanded.

TRBJ2-7 TRBD2 - TRBV4-1 TGCGCCAGCAGCCTTCAAGAGGGGCAGCGGGGACTCTCCTACGAGCAGTACTTC CASSLQEGQRGLSYEQYF
TRBJ1-5 - - TRBV6-1 TGTGCCAGCACCTCGGGGGACTTCAGCCAGCCCCAGCATTTT CASTSGDFSQPQHF
TRBJ1-1 - - TRBV7-2 TGTGCCAGCAGCGGCCCAGGTGGGTCTGAAGCTTTCTTT CASSGPGGSEAFF
TRBJ1-3 - - TRBV6-1 TGTGCCAGCAGTGAAATAGGGGGACACGTCTCTGGAAACACCATATATTTT CASSEIGGHVSGNTIYF
TRBJ2-7 - - TRBV5-1 TGCGCCAGCAGCTTGGCAGCAGGGACCTACGAGCAGTACTTC CASSLAAGTYEQYF
TRBJ2-7 TRBD1 - TRBV28 TGTGCCAGCAGTTCCGGACAGGGGGTGCTCTACGAGCAGTACTTC CASSSGQGVLYEQYF
TRBJ1-1 - few TRBV19 TGTGCCAGTATCCTCCGGGGGTGGAACACTGAAGCTTTCTTT CASILRGWNTEAFF
TRBJ2-7 - - TRBV6-1 TGTGCCAGCAGTGAAGTAGGAGGGGGCATCTACGAGCAGTACTTC CASSEVGGGIYEQYF
TRBJ2-7 TRBD1 - TRBV7-6 TGTGCCAGCAGCTTCGGGACAGGGGACTCCTACGAGCAGTACTTC CASSFGTGDSYEQYF
TRBJ1-2 - - TRBV13 TGTGCCAGCAGCTTAGGCCGTGTAGGCTACACCTTC CASSLGRVGYTF
TRBJ1-2 TRBD1 - TRBV6-4 TGTGCCAGCAGTGAGACAGGGGGGTATAATGGCTACACCTTC CASSETGGYNGYTF
TRBJ2-3 - - TRBV10-3 TGCGCCATCAGTAACCACGCTAGTCCCGAGGATACGCAGTATTTT CAISNHASPEDTQYF
TRBJ2-3 TRBD2 - TRBV6-7 TGTGCCAGCAGAACGCTTCCCTCATCGGGACTAGTGGTTACAGATACGCAGTATTTT CASRTLPSSGLVVTDTQYF
TRBJ2-4 - few TRBV19 TGTGCCAGTAGTATCCGGGGGGCCAAAAACATTCAGTACTTC CASSIRGAKNIQYF
TRBJ1-4 TRBD1 - TRBV6-5 TGTGCCAGCAGTCTTGGGGACAGGGAAGAAAAACTGTTTTTT CASSLGDREEKLFF
TRBJ2-2 TRBD1 - TRBV7-2 TGTGCCAGCAGCTTAGCGACAGGGGGCATGTATACCGGGGAGCTGTTTTTT CASSLATGGMYTGELFF
TRBJ2-6 - few TRBV10-1 TGCGCCAGCGCAGGGTCTGGGGCCAACGTCCTGACTTTC CASAGSGANVLTF
TRBJ2-7 TRBD1 - TRBV27 TGTGCCAGCAGTTTAGCCCCCGGGACAGAGAAGCAGTACTTC CASSLAPGTEKQYF
TRBJ1-4 - - TRBV6-6 TGTGCCAGCAGTTCTACTCGACACGGAACTAATGAAAAACTGTTTTTT CASSSTRHGTNEKLFF
TRBJ1-1 TRBD1 - TRBV19 TGTGCCAGTAGTGCTTGGGACAGGGGAAGCTGGGACACTGAAGCTTTCTTT CASSAWDRGSWDTEAFF
TRBJ2-3 TRBD2 - TRBV30 TGTGCCTGGACTAGCGGGGGCACCACAGATACGCAGTATTTT CAWTSGGTTDTQYF
TRBJ1-5 TRBD1 - TRBV27 TGTGCCAGCAGTTCGAACCGGGACAGCCCGAATCAGCCCCAGCATTTT CASSSNRDSPNQPQHF
TRBJ2-1 TRBD2 - TRBV2 TGTGCCAGCCCAGGGCGGGGGGCGAGGAATGAGCAGTTCTTC CASPGRGARNEQFF
TRBJ1-6 - - TRBV14 TGTGCCAGCAGCCAAGACCTGAATTCACCCCTCCACTTT CASSQDLNSPLHF
TRBJ2-1 - - TRBV19 TGTGCCAGTAGGGGTAGCTATGAGCAGTTCTTC CASRGSYEQFF
TRBJ1-6 - - TRBV5-1 TGCGCCAGCAGCCCCATAGAGCGTTCACCCCTCCACTTT CASSPIERSPLHF
TRBJ2-5 TRBD1 - TRBV5-1 TGCGCCAGCAGCTTGGTGGGACAGGGGGCGCTCGAGACCCAGTACTTC CASSLVGQGALETQYF
TRBJ2-3 - once TRBV14 TGTGCCAGCAGCCAAGATACTACCCGGGATACGCAGTATTTT CASSQDTTRDTQYF
TRBJ2-5 - - TRBV25-1 TGTGCCAGCAGTGACCGTAGCGTGGAGACCCAGTACTTC CASSDRSVETQYF
TRBJ1-5 - - TRBV15 TGTGCCACCAGCAGACCAGGGGACCCGGACCCCAATCAGCCCCAGCATTTT CATSRPGDPDPNQPQHF
TRBJ2-1 TRBD1 - TRBV5-1 TGCGCCAGCGGGTCAGGGGGCCCATACGATGAGCAGTTCTTC CASGSGGPYDEQFF